This T cell receptor (beta chain) was profiled in a study of human T cells and chemical hapten exposure. Regarding time point: pre-sensitization, week 0. The treatment denotes: therapeutic diphenylcyclopropenone sensitization with weekly scalp DPC. Samples of blood were obtained prior to the application of each patch test. Unfractionated whole blood yielded the extracted total RNA. TCRdb reanalysed the RACE reads using MiXCR and keeps one entry per CDR3 protein. Here the sample spans about 40,000 distinct CDR3 sequences, 8% to 11% being singletons. Per the germline V gene, CDR1 is MGHRA and CDR2 is YSYEKL. There are 16 residues in the CDR3. V was trimmed by 1 base and J by 6 bases, leaving 15 bases between them.

This sequence originates from a man under 40 with alopecia areata. Some clones in this sample may be carry-over from other donors' samples. This material consisted of whole blood, taken in connection with sensitization to the hapten diphenylcyclopropenone (DPC). This chain uses TRBV4-1 with TRBJ2-2, with D perhaps matching TRBD1 or TRBD2 (5 bases each). This CDR3 reads CASSQVRDPKPGELFF. The CDR3 DNA is TGCGCCAGCAGCCAAGTTCGGGACCCAAAGCCCGGGGAGCTGTTTTTT.